This T cell receptor beta chain was obtained from a study of blood T cells in healthy people across ages. Whole-study results and caveats: Changes seen in expanded clonotypes were possibly confounded by donor CMV status left unknown.

CDR3 length: 13 residues. From germline, CDR1 is DFQATT and CDR2 SNEGSKA (reference sequence). Trimming took off 3 bases at V and 3 bases at J, with 11 bases between the two ends. With a J-beta primer mix and a sample-barcoded 5' primer, a second PCR ran about 7 to 12 cycles. TCRdb reanalysed the 5' RACE reads using MiXCR and keeps one entry per CDR3 protein. The repertoire includes about 640,000 distinct CDR3 sequences, 45% to 65% of them detected once, and 30% to 45% sits in the top ten. Points on this clonotype: Its antigen remains unidentified.

This chain links TRBV20-1 with TRBJ2-5; possibly TRBD2 for D (5 bases). The sample consisted of blood. This TCR derives from a man between 60 and 75 years old in good health. The CDR3 DNA reads as TGCAGTGCTAGTGGAGCCGGGGAAGAGACCCAGTACTTC. It encodes CSASGAGEETQYF.